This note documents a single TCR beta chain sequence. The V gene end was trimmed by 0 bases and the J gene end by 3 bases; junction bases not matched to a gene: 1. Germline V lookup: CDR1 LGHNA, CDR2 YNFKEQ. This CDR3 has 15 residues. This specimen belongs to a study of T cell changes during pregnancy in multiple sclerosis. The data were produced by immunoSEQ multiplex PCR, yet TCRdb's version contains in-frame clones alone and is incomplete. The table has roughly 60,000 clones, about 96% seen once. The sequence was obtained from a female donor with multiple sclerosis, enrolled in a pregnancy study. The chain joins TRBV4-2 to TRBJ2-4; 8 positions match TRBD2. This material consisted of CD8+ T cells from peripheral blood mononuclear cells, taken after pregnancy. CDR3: CASSQELADKNIQYF. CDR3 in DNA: TGTGCCAGCAGCCAAGAACTAGCGGACAAAAACATTCAGTACTTC.